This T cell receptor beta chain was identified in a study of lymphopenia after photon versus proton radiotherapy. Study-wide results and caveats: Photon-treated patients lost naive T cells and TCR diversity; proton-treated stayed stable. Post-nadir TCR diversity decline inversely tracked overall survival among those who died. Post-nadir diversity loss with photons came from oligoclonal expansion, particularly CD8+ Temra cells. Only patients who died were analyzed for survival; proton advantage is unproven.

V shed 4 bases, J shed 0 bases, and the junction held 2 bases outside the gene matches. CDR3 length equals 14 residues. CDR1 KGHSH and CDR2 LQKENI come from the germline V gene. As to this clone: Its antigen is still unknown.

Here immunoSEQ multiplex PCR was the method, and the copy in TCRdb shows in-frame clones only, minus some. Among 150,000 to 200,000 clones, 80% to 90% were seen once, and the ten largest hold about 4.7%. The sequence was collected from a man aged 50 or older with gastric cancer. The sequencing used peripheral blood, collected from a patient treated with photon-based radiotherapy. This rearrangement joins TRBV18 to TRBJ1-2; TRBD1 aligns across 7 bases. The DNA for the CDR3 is TGTGCCAGCTCACGGGACAGCCCTAACTATGGCTACACCTTC. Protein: CASSRDSPNYGYTF.